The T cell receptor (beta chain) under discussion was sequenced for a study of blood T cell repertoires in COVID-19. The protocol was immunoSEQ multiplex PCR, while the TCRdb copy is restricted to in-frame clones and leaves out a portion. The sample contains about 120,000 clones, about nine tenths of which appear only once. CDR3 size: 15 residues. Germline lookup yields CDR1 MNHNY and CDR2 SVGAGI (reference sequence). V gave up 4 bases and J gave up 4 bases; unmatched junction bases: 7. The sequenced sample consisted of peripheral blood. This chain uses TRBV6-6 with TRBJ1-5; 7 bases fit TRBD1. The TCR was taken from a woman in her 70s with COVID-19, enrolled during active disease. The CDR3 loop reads CASSSLGTENQPQHF. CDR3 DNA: TGTGCCAGCAGTTCCTTAGGGACAGAAAATCAGCCCCAGCATTTT.